This T cell receptor beta chain was sequenced for a study of cytomegalovirus exposure and HLA in healthy donors (dated by TCRdb to the late 2010s). About the full investigation: An earlier analysis of fewer than 750 of the donors reported 250 to 350 Gb of sequence data and around 100 million unique TCR beta sequences obtained from around 170 million T cells. Typing coverage varied by locus: about 620-630 donors for A, B, C, DRB1 and DQB1; approximately 500 for DQA1; over 600 for DPA1; 450 to 480 for DPB1. An early release that covered more than 550 HLA-typed donors contained approximately 300 gigabases of sequencing data and roughly 84 million unique TCR sequences. To decide whether each TCR beta V gene segment behaved as functional or pseudogenic, an earlier analysis of fewer than 750 of the donors relied on high-throughput TCR beta sequencing. A later analysis re-examined previously published TCR beta repertoires from several hundred donors and added high-resolution HLA genotyping to investigate patterns of TCR occurrence. The later analysis used no new phenotypic data to find candidate immune exposures, relying instead on TCR beta sequences and their occurrence across donors. Across some 400 genotyped donors of the cohort, an average of about 240,000 unique TCR beta nucleotide sequences per donor were sequenced, and roughly 17% of those sequences were non-productive. Because of strong linkage in the cohort, roughly five DR-DQ haplotypes were treated as single units for association and clustering. The study was designed to test whether signatures of past pathogen exposure could be identified by cataloging public T cell receptors. The study used immunosequencing to profile the T cell repertoires of approximately 690 subjects and linked those repertoires to cytomegalovirus serostatus. Genome-wide SNP genotypes for about 65% of the 666 donors were used in a later genetic analysis, which treated that subset as a discovery cohort. Donor age, sex, ethnicity and CMV serostatus were collected together with the repertoire data. Every repertoire in the discovery cohort had been generated on one and the same sequencing platform. A separate validation cohort of about 110 different subjects was used in addition to the roughly 700-subject first cohort. High-throughput TCR immunosequencing, statistical association of individual TCRs with disease status, and machine learning were combined to predict cytomegalovirus infection status. HLA typing covered class I and class II loci at four-digit resolution. The genetic ancestry cluster associated with self-reported Caucasian donors included approximately 85% of the 398 genotyped donors. Study-level results and caveats: Linkage disequilibrium might explain the correlated functional status among segregating V segments, but an unknown experimental factor could not be excluded. Compared with equally common non-associated chains, HLA-associated TCR beta chains in a later analysis were more clonally expanded and had lower generation probabilities. The only immune exposure information available for the cohort was CMV serostatus. In a later genetic analysis, fewer N-insertions in productive TCRs were reported among donors in an Asian-associated ancestry cluster than the roughly 700-donor mean. In a later analysis, several top co-occurrence clusters were reported to appear linked to parvovirus B19, influenza, CMV and Epstein-Barr virus. A further reported finding was that TCR beta sequences accurately predicted the HLA-A and HLA-B alleles for most subjects in the first cohort. In a later analysis, most CMV-associated TCR beta chains were found to appear HLA-restricted, with HLA associations seemingly driven largely by CMV exposure. While some public TCRs were present in many individuals, most TCR sequences turned up only very rarely across donors. Three of the identified cytomegalovirus-associated TCR beta chains were confirmed in vitro to be specific for cytomegalovirus antigens. The study listed approximately 150 TCR beta chains as associated with cytomegalovirus. A later analysis found that TCR association rates varied across HLA loci, with DRB1 alleles showing the most associated TCRs and HLA-C alleles the fewest. V-gene and J-gene trimming of TCR beta chains was associated with a missense DCLRE1C variant in a later genetic analysis, and the association was replicated in an independent cohort. Specific HLA alleles were associated with 15,000 to 20,000 TCR beta sequences at a false discovery rate of 0.05 in a later analysis. Because HLA typing was unavailable for some donors at each locus, only the typed subset was used in association tests. A cluster of highly shared sequence variants was judged likely to represent a technical artifact of the sequencing pipeline. When HLA alleles, especially DR and DQ, strongly co-occurred, attributing TCR associations to individual alleles was difficult. Because counts were too low, roughly 16 rarely observed V segments, including chromosome 9 orphons, were excluded from the earlier analysis of 587 of the donors. In both the original and validation cohorts, the classifier was reported to diagnose cytomegalovirus status with high specificity and sensitivity. The cohort was sequenced for TCR beta chains only, and without alpha or paired-chain data the features that could be detected were limited. The 87-base-pair reads could not distinguish some IMGT-functional V segments, including TRBV6-2 and TRBV6-3, so those segments were excluded. Broadly in line with IMGT annotations, most TCR beta V segments showed up in productive rearrangements about 90% or about 30% of the time in an earlier analysis of several hundred of the donors. The presence/absence analyses assumed that sequencing depth was roughly uniform across donors, and that assumption may not be true. According to the authors, the approach could potentially be generalized to other disease states and immunological phenotypes.

This clone showed up just a few times. Which antigen it targets is not known. Qualities for individual bases were not recorded, and no much larger clone is one base off. At the junction V is shortened by 6 bases and J by 5 bases, with 25 bases in between. The CDR3 holds 17 amino acids from the cysteine to the phenylalanine. Kept here is only the CDR3 DNA, which spans 51 bases and is read in frame from base 1. The germline V gene sets CDR1 to MDHEN and CDR2 to SYDVKM. Library creation used the immunoSEQ multiplex PCR assay. For the multiplex PCR, a mixture combining 60 forward primers for TCR Vbeta segments and 13 reverse primers for TCR Jbeta segments was used. The CDR3 region of rearranged TCR beta genes was amplified from genomic DNA with a multiplex PCR assay. The amplified TCR beta libraries were sequenced on the Illumina HiSeq System as 87-base-pair reads. The paper's processing steps were these. In a later analysis, approximately 74 million unique TCR beta chains were counted across the approximately 640 repertoires, and around 10 million of these chains were shared by at least two donors. Raw reads were error-corrected and collapsed into unique sequences by a nearest-neighbor algorithm in which closely related sequences were merged to remove PCR and sequencing errors. To assign V, D and J gene segments, CDR3 sequences were aligned to IMGT reference sequences. For a sequence to be retained, a match of at least six nucleotides was required to both a V gene segment and a J gene segment. Rearrangements were called productive when the CDR3 lacked stop codons and stayed in frame with V and J; all others were non-productive. Following IMGT convention, CDR3 was defined as the stretch from the second conserved V-encoded cysteine to the conserved J-encoded phenylalanine. Sequences without an unambiguous match to a single V gene segment were excluded from the earlier analysis of 450 to 750 of the donors. An earlier analysis of under 750 of the donors called V segments functional above 56.7% productive rearrangements and segregating when the between-donor standard deviation exceeded 5%. A statistical classification framework was built to diagnose cytomegalovirus status from the catalog of TCR beta chain sequences. V and J gene assignment, in a later analysis, came from comparing TCR nucleotide sequences with IMGT/GENE-DB human TR gene sequences. A later analysis assigned CDR3 sequences and most-parsimonious VDJ recombination scenarios with the TCRdist pipeline. In a later analysis, every TCR beta chain was defined by the combination of its CDR3 amino acid sequence and its V-gene family, and reads without a unique V-gene family were dropped. In a later analysis, fewer than 600 highly shared, low-generation-probability nucleotide sequences were removed to address suspected cross-contamination and a sequencing artifact. For each public chain, a later analysis derived a clonal expansion index from normalized ranks of inferred template counts within each repertoire. Generation probabilities in a later analysis came from a VDJ recombination model fitted to out-of-frame rearrangements, and those results were checked against IGoR. Hypergeometric tests were used in a later analysis to score TCR-TCR, TCR-HLA and TCR-CMV co-occurrence, with a repertoire-size bias correction applied to the TCR pairs. False discovery rates were estimated in a later analysis by permuting HLA or CMV assignments 20 times. A later analysis grouped co-occurring TCRs with DBSCAN, adding TCRdist sequence similarity when clustering within HLA-allele-positive subsets. For co-occurrence clustering, repertoires with fewer than 30,000 or more than 120,000 public chains were excluded, along with four to six repertoires with anomalous nucleotide sharing. Held by TCRdb, this immuneACCESS table contains in-frame sequences only and omits some clones. Under half of the omission traces to an unresolved V gene where checked; the cause of the rest is unknown. V and J calls plus clone size are reproduced from that table; the DNA served to infer D and trimming. The sample table holds about 200,000 clones, of which about 77% were seen once. The ten largest account for less than 3% of the sample.

The cohort comprised 550 to 700 healthy bone marrow donors. Cohort members were all nominally healthy when sampled, although unrecorded immune exposures were likely present. The donor was CMV seronegative and belonged to the group of under 400 seronegative cohort members. Each donor provided a peripheral blood sample, and peripheral blood mononuclear cells were used for TCR beta sequencing. The Qiagen DNeasy Blood Extraction Kit was used to extract genomic DNA from the blood cell samples. The material sequenced was PBMCs. The clonotype comes from a young woman in good health and CMV-seronegative. The sequence joins TRBV28 to TRBJ2-5; the best D guess is TRBD2, with 6 bases matching. Here the CDR3 is given as CASRTFGRRKGRETQYF. The DNA reads as follows: TGTGCCAGCAGAACCTTTGGGAGGAGGAAGGGTAGGGAGACCCAGTACTTC.